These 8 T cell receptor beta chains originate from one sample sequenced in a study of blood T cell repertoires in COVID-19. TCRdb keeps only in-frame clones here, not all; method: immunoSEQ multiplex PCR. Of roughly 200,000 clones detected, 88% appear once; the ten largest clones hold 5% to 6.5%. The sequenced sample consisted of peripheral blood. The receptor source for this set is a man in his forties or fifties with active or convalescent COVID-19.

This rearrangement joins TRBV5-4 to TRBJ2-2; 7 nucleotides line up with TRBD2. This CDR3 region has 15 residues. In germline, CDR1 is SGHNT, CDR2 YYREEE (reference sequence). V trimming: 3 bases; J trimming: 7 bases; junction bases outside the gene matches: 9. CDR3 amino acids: CASSSPSRGDGELFF. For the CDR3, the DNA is TGTGCCAGCAGCTCCCCCAGTCGGGGGGACGGGGAGCTGTTTTTT.

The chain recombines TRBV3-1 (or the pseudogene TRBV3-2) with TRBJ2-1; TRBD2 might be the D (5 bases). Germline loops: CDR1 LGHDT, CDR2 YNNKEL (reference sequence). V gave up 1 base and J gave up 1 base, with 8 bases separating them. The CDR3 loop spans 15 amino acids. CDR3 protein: CASSQARGSYNEQFF. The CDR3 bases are TGTGCCAGCAGCCAAGCCCGGGGATCCTACAATGAGCAGTTCTTC.

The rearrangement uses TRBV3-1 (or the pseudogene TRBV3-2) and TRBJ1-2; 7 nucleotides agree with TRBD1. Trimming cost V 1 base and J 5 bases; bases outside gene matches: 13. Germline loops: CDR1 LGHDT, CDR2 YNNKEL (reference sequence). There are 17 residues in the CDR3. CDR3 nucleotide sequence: TGTGCCAGCAGCCAAGTCCTACTACAGGGGACCCTTTATGGCTACACCTTC. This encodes CASSQVLLQGTLYGYTF.

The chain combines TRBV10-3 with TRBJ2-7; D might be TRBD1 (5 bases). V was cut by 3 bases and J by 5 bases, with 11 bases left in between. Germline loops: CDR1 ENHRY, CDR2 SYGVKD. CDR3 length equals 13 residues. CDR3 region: CAISDLGLDEQYF. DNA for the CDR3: TGTGCCATCAGTGATCTGGGGCTGGACGAGCAGTACTTC.

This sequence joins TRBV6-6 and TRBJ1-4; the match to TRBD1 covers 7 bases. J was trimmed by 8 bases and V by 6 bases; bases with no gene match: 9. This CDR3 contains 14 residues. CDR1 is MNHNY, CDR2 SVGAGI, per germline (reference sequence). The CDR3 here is CASRDTGEQEKLFF. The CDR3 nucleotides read TGTGCCAGCAGGGATACAGGGGAGCAGGAAAAACTGTTTTTT.

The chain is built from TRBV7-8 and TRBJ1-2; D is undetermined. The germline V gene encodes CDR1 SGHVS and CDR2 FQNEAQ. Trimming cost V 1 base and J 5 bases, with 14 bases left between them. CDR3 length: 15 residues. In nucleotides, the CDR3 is TGTGCCAGCAGCTTAGGGTCCTACAGTGTATATGGCTACACCTTC. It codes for CASSLGSYSVYGYTF.

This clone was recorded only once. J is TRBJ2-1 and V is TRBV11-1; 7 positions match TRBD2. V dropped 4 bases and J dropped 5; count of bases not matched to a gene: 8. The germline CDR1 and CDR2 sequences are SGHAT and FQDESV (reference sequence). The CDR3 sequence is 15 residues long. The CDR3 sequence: CASSSGLPKNNEQFF. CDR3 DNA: TGTGCCAGCAGCTCGGGACTACCCAAGAACAATGAGCAGTTCTTC.

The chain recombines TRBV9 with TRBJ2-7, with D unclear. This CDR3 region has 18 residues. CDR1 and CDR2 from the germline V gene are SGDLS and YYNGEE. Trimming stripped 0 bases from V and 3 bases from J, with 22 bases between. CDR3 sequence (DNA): TGTGCCAGCAGCGTAGCATTGACGATGGGTCGGCCGGGCTACGAGCAGTACTTC. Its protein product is CASSVALTMGRPGYEQYF.